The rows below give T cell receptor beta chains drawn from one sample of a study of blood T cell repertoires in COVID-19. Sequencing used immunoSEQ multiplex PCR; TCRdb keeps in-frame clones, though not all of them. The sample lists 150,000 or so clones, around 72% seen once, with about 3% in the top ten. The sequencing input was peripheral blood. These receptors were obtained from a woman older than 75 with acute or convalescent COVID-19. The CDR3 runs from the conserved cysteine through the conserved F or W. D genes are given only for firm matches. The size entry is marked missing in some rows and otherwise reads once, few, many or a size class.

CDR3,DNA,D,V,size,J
CAWIQGGISFEQFF,TGTGCCTGGATCCAAGGCGGGATCTCATTTGAGCAGTTCTTC,.,TRBV30,few,TRBJ2-1
CASLNRGGNQPQHF,TGTGCCAGCCTCAATCGGGGGGGCAATCAGCCCCAGCATTTT,.,TRBV28,.,TRBJ1-5
CASSFDRGEGETQYF,TGTGCCAGCAGTTTCGACAGGGGGGAGGGAGAGACCCAGTACTTC,TRBD1,TRBV27,.,TRBJ2-5
CAISTRGEQETQYF,TGTGCCATCTCGACCCGGGGGGAACAAGAGACCCAGTACTTC,TRBD2,TRBV7-9,few,TRBJ2-5
CASSTRGSYNEQFF,TGTGCCAGTAGTACGCGGGGTTCCTACAATGAGCAGTTCTTC,.,TRBV19,.,TRBJ2-1
CASKSSTNEKLFF,TGTGCCAGTAAGAGCTCAACTAATGAAAAACTGTTTTTT,.,TRBV19,.,TRBJ1-4
CASTVAGMPYEQYF,TGTGCCAGCACCGTAGCGGGAATGCCCTACGAGCAGTACTTC,TRBD2,TRBV13,.,TRBJ2-7
CASSLQGAQETQYF,TGTGCCAGCAGTTTACAGGGGGCACAAGAGACCCAGTACTTC,TRBD1,TRBV7-2,.,TRBJ2-5
CASTQRGQGLNSPLHF,TGTGCCAGCACCCAACGGGGTCAGGGACTCAATTCACCCCTCCACTTT,.,TRBV7-8,.,TRBJ1-6
CASSPVNEQFF,TGTGCCAGCAGCCCTGTCAATGAGCAGTTCTTC,.,TRBV6-6,few,TRBJ2-1
CASSGNTGELFF,TGTGCCAGCAGCGGTAACACCGGGGAGCTGTTTTTT,.,TRBV6-4,once,TRBJ2-2
CASRAGADTGELFF,TGTGCCAGCAGAGCGGGGGCTGACACCGGGGAGCTGTTTTTT,TRBD2,TRBV28,.,TRBJ2-2
CASSSAGEKLFF,TGTGCCAGTAGTAGTGCGGGAGAAAAACTGTTTTTT,.,TRBV19,.,TRBJ1-4
CASSLWEPEYNEQFF,TGTGCCAGCAGTTTATGGGAGCCGGAGTACAATGAGCAGTTCTTC,.,TRBV27,.,TRBJ2-1
CASSYHFYEQYF,TGTGCCAGCAGTTATCACTTTTACGAGCAGTACTTC,.,TRBV28,.,TRBJ2-7
CASSLEGQGTDAFF,TGCGCCAGCAGCTTGGAGGGACAGGGGACAGACGCTTTCTTT,TRBD1,TRBV5-1,.,TRBJ1-1
CASSFRDRNTEAFF,TGTGCCAGCAGCTTCCGGGACAGGAACACTGAAGCTTTCTTT,TRBD1,TRBV7-8,.,TRBJ1-1
CASSTGLVGNEQFF,TGTGCCAGCAGCACAGGTCTTGTAGGCAATGAGCAGTTCTTC,.,TRBV6-4,.,TRBJ2-1
CASSQGGLGDTQYF,TGTGCCAGCAGCCAGGGAGGGCTGGGAGATACGCAGTATTTT,TRBD2,TRBV3-1/TRBV3-2,.,TRBJ2-3
CASGRQYYEQYF,TGTGCCAGCGGTCGACAGTACTACGAGCAGTACTTC,.,TRBV3-1/TRBV3-2,.,TRBJ2-7
CASSPPPTGSGYEQYF,TGTGCCAGCTCACCACCTCCTACAGGTTCCGGCTACGAGCAGTACTTC,.,TRBV18,.,TRBJ2-7
CASTLGQGTGELFF,TGTGCCAGCACCCTGGGACAGGGGACCGGGGAGCTGTTTTTT,TRBD1,TRBV28,.,TRBJ2-2
CATSRGGTDQPQHF,TGTGCCACCAGCAGAGGGGGGACAGATCAGCCCCAGCATTTT,TRBD1,TRBV15,.,TRBJ1-5
CASTNWRIATNEKLFF,TGTGCCAGTACCAACTGGAGGATCGCAACTAATGAAAAACTGTTTTTT,.,TRBV19,once,TRBJ1-4
CASSPRGGATDTQYF,TGTGCCAGCAGCCCCAGAGGAGGGGCCACAGATACGCAGTATTTT,.,TRBV7-8,once,TRBJ2-3
CASSYEAGPGDTIYF,TGTGCCAGCAGCTACGAGGCAGGGCCGGGGGACACCATATATTTT,.,TRBV7-9,.,TRBJ1-3
CAWSLGSVETQYF,TGTGCCTGGAGTCTCGGGAGCGTAGAGACCCAGTACTTC,.,TRBV30,.,TRBJ2-5
CASGGDLMNTGELFF,TGTGCCAGCGGGGGGGACTTGATGAACACCGGGGAGCTGTTTTTT,TRBD2,TRBV25-1,.,TRBJ2-2
CAISEDDRGNSPLHF,TGTGCCATCAGTGAGGATGACAGGGGGAATTCACCCCTCCACTTT,TRBD1,TRBV10-3,once,TRBJ1-6
CASSSPGGISYEQYF,TGTGCCAGCAGTTCCCCCGGGGGGATATCCTACGAGCAGTACTTC,TRBD2,TRBV27,.,TRBJ2-7
CASSPGLAVGNEQFF,TGTGCCAGCAGCCCGGGACTAGCGGTTGGGAATGAGCAGTTCTTC,TRBD2,TRBV4-2,once,TRBJ2-1
CTSSQDEFRAETQYF,TGCACCAGCAGCCAAGATGAGTTCCGAGCGGAGACCCAGTACTTC,.,TRBV1,.,TRBJ2-5
CASSQMGQGNTEAFF,TGTGCCAGCAGCCAAATGGGACAGGGTAACACTGAAGCTTTCTTT,TRBD1,TRBV4-2,.,TRBJ1-1
CASSFTRGQVVRSPLHF,TGTGCCAGCAGCTTCACCCGGGGACAGGTGGTTCGTTCACCCCTCCACTTT,TRBD1,TRBV7-9,.,TRBJ1-6
CASSLIPRENTEAFF,TGTGCCAGCAGCTTGATCCCTCGGGAAAACACTGAAGCTTTCTTT,.,TRBV5-4,.,TRBJ1-1
CATSDPTVSSGPNEQFF,TGTGCCACCAGTGATCCCACGGTTTCTAGCGGACCCAATGAGCAGTTCTTC,TRBD2,TRBV24-1,.,TRBJ2-1
CASSQRLAGHNEQFF,TGTGCCAGCAGCCAAAGACTAGCCGGGCACAATGAGCAGTTCTTC,TRBD2,TRBV7-8,.,TRBJ2-1
CASRGGYEQYF,TGTGCCAGCAGAGGGGGTTACGAGCAGTACTTC,.,TRBV5-4,once,TRBJ2-7
CASREVGGDPWANVLTF,TGTGCCAGCAGAGAGGTGGGGGGGGATCCGTGGGCCAACGTCCTGACTTTC,.,TRBV21-1,once,TRBJ2-6
CASTAARQAHQPQHF,TGTGCCAGCACTGCCGCGAGACAGGCGCATCAGCCCCAGCATTTT,.,TRBV2,.,TRBJ1-5
CASSLRHSTGELFF,TGTGCCAGCAGCTTGAGACATAGCACCGGGGAGCTGTTTTTT,.,TRBV5-6,.,TRBJ2-2
CATSPGQPLAEAFF,TGTGCCACTTCACCGGGACAACCTCTTGCTGAAGCTTTCTTT,.,TRBV28,.,TRBJ1-1
CASSLGQGGNEQFF,TGCGCCAGCAGCTTGGGGCAGGGCGGCAATGAGCAGTTCTTC,.,TRBV5-1,.,TRBJ2-1
CASSPNTGTGAEAFF,TGTGCCAGCTCACCAAATACCGGGACAGGGGCTGAAGCTTTCTTT,TRBD1,TRBV18,.,TRBJ1-1
CSVNSQSYEQYF,TGCAGCGTAAACTCACAGTCATACGAGCAGTACTTC,.,TRBV29-1,.,TRBJ2-7
CASSLVSGGKGAEAFF,TGCGCCAGCAGCTTGGTATCAGGGGGGAAAGGCGCTGAAGCTTTCTTT,TRBD1,TRBV5-1,.,TRBJ1-1
CASSDDRGRVTEAFF,TGTGCCAGCAGTGATGACAGGGGGCGGGTTACTGAAGCTTTCTTT,TRBD1,TRBV6-1,.,TRBJ1-1
CASNQGAEPLYQETQYF,TGTGCCAGTAATCAGGGGGCGGAACCCCTCTACCAAGAGACCCAGTACTTC,TRBD1,TRBV19,.,TRBJ2-5
CASQLVFRDRGYEQYF,TGTGCCAGCCAGCTCGTCTTTAGGGACAGGGGCTACGAGCAGTACTTC,TRBD1,TRBV14,few,TRBJ2-7